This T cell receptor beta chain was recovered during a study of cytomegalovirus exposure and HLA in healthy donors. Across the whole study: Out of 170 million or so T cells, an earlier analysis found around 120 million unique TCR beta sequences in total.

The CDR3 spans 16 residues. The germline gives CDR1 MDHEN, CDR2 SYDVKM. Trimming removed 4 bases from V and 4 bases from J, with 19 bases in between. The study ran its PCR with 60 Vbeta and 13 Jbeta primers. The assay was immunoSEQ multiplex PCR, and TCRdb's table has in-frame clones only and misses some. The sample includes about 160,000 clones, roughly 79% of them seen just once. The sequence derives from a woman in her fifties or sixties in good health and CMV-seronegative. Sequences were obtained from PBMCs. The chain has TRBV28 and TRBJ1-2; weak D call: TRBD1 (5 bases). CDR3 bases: TGTGCCAGCAGTTCCCACAGGCAGGTTGGGTTCTATGGCTACACCTTC. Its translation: CASSSHRQVGFYGYTF.